The 10 T cell receptor beta chains presented below share a single source sample, sequenced in a study of T-cell reconstitution after alpha-beta-depleted transplantation in children. Unique molecular identifiers were used in preparing the TCRbeta library. TCRdb analysed the PCR reads with MiXCR anew, one entry per CDR3 protein. The sample has over 200,000 distinct CDR3 sequences, roughly a tenth seen once. The sequences come from PBMCs from the stem cell graft donor, collected from the stem cell graft. These receptor sequences come from a human donor who donated a stem cell graft to a child with acute lymphoblastic leukemia.

This chain uses TRBV5-1 with TRBJ1-1; 8 nucleotides line up with TRBD1. V was clipped by 3 bases and J by 11 bases; unmatched bases: 9. The length of the CDR3 is 13 residues. Germline-derived CDR1 and CDR2 are SGHRS and YFSETQ. Here the CDR3 DNA reads TGCGCCAGCAGCTCGAGAGGACAGGGTTGGGCTTTCTTT. Translated, it gives CASSSRGQGWAFF.

This clonotype was recorded once. The chain combines TRBV5-1 with TRBJ2-3; D is unresolved. The germline V gene encodes CDR1 SGHRS and CDR2 YFSETQ. The CDR3 has 14 residues. The V end lost 4 bases, the J end lost 4 bases, and 13 bases lay between the germline ends. CDR3 residues: CASSMESQADTQYF. In DNA form, the CDR3 reads TGCGCCAGCAGCATGGAATCCCAGGCAGATACGCAGTATTTT.

At least ten counts were recorded for this clonotype. The rearrangement joins TRBV12-3 or TRBV12-4 to TRBJ1-5, with a tentative D call TRBD1 (5 bases). Trimming took off 5 bases at V and 5 bases at J, with 19 bases between the two ends. The CDR3 loop spans 16 amino acids. CDR3 loop: CASSAPQEGWDQPQHF. As DNA, the CDR3 is TGTGCCAGCAGTGCCCCACAGGAAGGATGGGATCAGCCCCAGCATTTT.

This clonotype occurred a few times. CDR3 loop: CASSILTGDSNQPQHF. The CDR3 nucleotides read TGTGCCAGTAGTATTCTAACAGGCGATAGCAATCAGCCCCAGCATTTT. The chain carries TRBV19 and TRBJ1-5; maybe TRBD1 (5 bases). CDR3 size: 16 residues. Trimming cost V 3 bases and J 0 bases, with 12 bases left between them. Germline V CDR1 and CDR2: LNHDA, SQIVND (reference sequence). The full variable domain, with the rest looked up from reference TRBV19 and TRBJ1-5, is DGGITQSPKYLFRKEGQNVTLSCEQNLNHDAMYWYRQDPGQGLRLIYYSQIVNDFQKGDIAEGYSVSREKKESFPLTVTSAQKNPTAFYLCASSILTGDSNQPQHFGDGTRLSIL.

In this sample, this clonotype turned up a few times. The rearrangement joins TRBV5-5 to TRBJ2-2, with 10 nucleotides matching TRBD2. CDR3 length equals 18 residues. Germline V lookup: CDR1 SGHKS, CDR2 YYEKEE (reference sequence). V was clipped by 0 bases and J by 0 bases; unmatched bases: 5. The CDR3 is CASSLVLAGISNTGELFF. CDR3 DNA sequence: TGTGCCAGCAGCTTGGTACTAGCGGGGATTTCGAACACCGGGGAGCTGTTTTTT.

This clonotype was recorded many times. V and J are TRBV10-3 and TRBJ2-2; D is possibly TRBD1 (5 bases). This CDR3 region has 14 residues. Germline assignment: CDR1 ENHRY and CDR2 SYGVKD. V shed 6 bases and J shed 3 bases, with 11 bases lying between them. The CDR3 is CAIRHLQDTGELFF. CDR3 coding DNA: TGTGCCATCAGGCATTTACAGGACACCGGGGAGCTGTTTTTT.

This clonotype was counted between two and nine times. V is TRBV20-1 and J is TRBJ1-2, with 7 bases aligning to TRBD1. Losses at the gene ends were 3 bases for V and 5 bases for J; bases not matched to a gene: 6. The V gene's germline CDR1 is DFQATT and CDR2 SNEGSKA (reference sequence). CDR3 length: 13 residues. The CDR3 bases are TGCAGTGCTAGCACCGGGACAGTGTATGGCTACACCTTC. Protein sequence: CSASTGTVYGYTF.

This clonotype turned up a few times. The CDR3 sequence is CASSFASDTQYF. CDR3 in DNA: TGTGCCAGCAGCTTTGCCTCGGATACGCAGTATTTT. This chain joins TRBV5-6 and TRBJ2-3, with D uncertain. Trimming took off 2 bases at V and 6 bases at J, with 7 bases between the two ends. CDR1 SGHDT and CDR2 YYEEEE come from the germline V gene. The CDR3 is 12 amino acids.

The sample holds one count of this clonotype. Germline and junction disagree at one end, which may indicate a read error. The genes are TRBV6-1 and TRBJ1-3; D call uncertain. The CDR3 is 14 residues long. Germline V lookup: CDR1 MNHNS, CDR2 SASEGT. DNA of the CDR3: TGTGCCAGCAGCCCGGTGGGCTCTGGAGACACCATATATTTT. Residues: CASSPVGSGDTIYF.

CDR3 coding DNA: TGTGCCAGCAGTTTAGAGACCGGGGGTGCATCGAGCAATCAGCCCCAGCATTTT. It specifies CASSLETGGASSNQPQHF. V is TRBV12-3 or TRBV12-4 and J is TRBJ1-5; D possibly corresponds to TRBD1 (5 bases). There are 18 residues in the CDR3. V gave up 1 base and J gave up 1 base, with 17 bases separating them.